This entry lists 23 T cell receptor beta chains sequenced from one sample in a study of regulatory T cells in long-lasting Graves disease. The time point: persistent/refractory GD, antithyroid drugs over 5 years with positive TRAb. With RNA extracted from PBMCs as input, the TCR library was made. Libraries of TCR beta came from iRepertoire HTBI primers plus Arm-PCR of CDR3 regions. TCRdb re-analysed the multiplex PCR reads in MiXCR, keeping a single row per CDR3 protein. This sample has 350,000 to 450,000 distinct CDR3 sequences, with roughly 20% found just once. The sequencing used peripheral blood mononuclear cells (PBMCs), collected when the disease was refractory, from a patient treated with antithyroid drugs. These receptors were collected from a woman aged 40 to 50 with Graves disease.

The table lists this clonotype with many counts. The chain links TRBV28 to TRBJ1-1; D ambiguous. This CDR3 is built from 13 residues. Trimming pared 2 bases from V and 6 bases from J, leaving 10 bases between. Per germline, CDR1 MDHEN and CDR2 SYDVKM. The CDR3 DNA sequence: TGTGCCAGCAGTTTAACCTGGCGGGCTGAAGCTTTCTTT. Residues: CASSLTWRAEAFF. Supplemented by reference TRBV28 and TRBJ1-1, the full variable domain reads DVKVTQSSRYLVKRTGEKVFLECVQDMDHENMFWYRQDPGLGLRLIYFSYDVKMKEKGDIPEGYSVSREKKERFSLILESASTNQTSMYLCASSLTWRAEAFFGQGTRLTVV.

This clonotype was seen a handful of times. The chain joins TRBV14 to TRBJ2-7; the D call may be TRBD1 or TRBD2 (5 bases each). The CDR3 totals 14 residues. Trimming took 3 bases from V and 3 from J, leaving 12 bases between them. Per germline, CDR1 SGHDN and CDR2 FVKESK. CDR3 bases: TGTGCCAGCAGCCAGGGGGTCCTTAGCTACGAGCAGTACTTC. It codes for CASSQGVLSYEQYF.

This sequence joins TRBV4-1 and TRBJ2-7; D gene uncertain. The CDR3 extends over 12 amino acids. Trimming stripped 4 bases from V and 6 bases from J, with 10 bases between. Looked up from germline, CDR1 is MGHRA and CDR2 is YSYEKL. This chain's CDR3 is CASSLSFGEQYF. The CDR3 bases are TGCGCCAGCAGCCTTAGTTTCGGCGAGCAGTACTTC.

This chain connects TRBV14 to TRBJ2-7; the D gene is possibly TRBD1 (6 bases). Germline CDR1 and CDR2: SGHDN and FVKESK. This CDR3 has 14 amino acids. Trimming left V 1 base short and J 3 bases short, with 10 bases between. Written as DNA, the CDR3 is TGTGCCAGCAGCCAAGGTGGACAGAGCTACGAGCAGTACTTC. It codes for CASSQGGQSYEQYF. The full variable domain, completed using reference TRBV14 and TRBJ2-7, is EAGVTQFPSHSVIEKGQTVTLRCDPISGHDNLYWYRRVMGKEIKFLLHFVKESKQDESGMPNNRFLAERTGGTYSTLKVQPAELEDSGVYFCASSQGGQSYEQYFGPGTRLTVT.

This clonotype has ten or more counts. V gene TRBV20-1 combines with J gene TRBJ2-5; D may be TRBD1 or TRBD2 (5 bases each). The germline CDR1 and CDR2 sequences are DFQATT and SNEGSKA (reference sequence). The CDR3 spans 13 residues. Trimming removed 3 bases at V and 5 bases at J, with 13 bases between. The CDR3 is CSARFNWGETQYF. The CDR3 DNA sequence: TGCAGTGCTAGGTTCAATTGGGGGGAGACCCAGTACTTC.

CDR3 protein: CASSWPGGLSQPQHF. The CDR3 DNA follows: TGTGCCAGCAGCTGGCCTGGGGGCTTGAGTCAGCCCCAGCATTTT. V usage is TRBV11-3 and J usage is TRBJ1-5; perhaps TRBD1 as D (6 bases). The CDR3 loop spans 15 amino acids. Germline CDR1 is SGHNT and CDR2 is YENEEA. V was trimmed by 4 bases and J by 6 bases, leaving 16 bases between them. The variable domain in full, completed from reference TRBV11-3 and TRBJ1-5, reads EAGVVQSPRYKIIEKKQPVAFWCNPISGHNTLYWYLQNLGQGPELLIRYENEEAVDDSQLPKDRFSAERLKGVDSTLKIQPAELGDSAVYLCASSWPGGLSQPQHFGDGTRLSIL.

The chain combines TRBV24-1 with TRBJ2-3, with no clear D. Germline-derived CDR1 and CDR2 are KGHDR and SFDVKD. V was cut by 5 bases and J by 2 bases, with 10 bases left in between. The CDR3 covers 14 residues. DNA for the CDR3: TGTGCCACCAGTGCAGCCTCATACACAGATACGCAGTATTTT. Its translation: CATSAASYTDTQYF.

The chain is built from TRBV30 and TRBJ2-3; 7 nucleotides match TRBD2. V lost 8 bases and J lost 5; bases outside the gene matches: 13. Germline V gene data show CDR1 as GTSNPN and CDR2 as SVGIG (reference sequence). The CDR3 is 14 residues long. CDR3 sequence: CALGVGGPGDTQYF. The CDR3 bases are TGTGCCCTAGGGGTGGGAGGGCCTGGAGATACGCAGTATTTT. Full variable domain (remainder filled in from reference TRBV30 and TRBJ2-3): SQTIHQWPATLVQPVGSPLSLECTVEGTSNPNLYWYRQAAGRGLQLLFYSVGIGQISSEVPQNLSASRPQDRQFILSSKKLLLSDSGFYLCALGVGGPGDTQYFGPGTRLTVL.

The rearrangement uses TRBV5-1 and TRBJ2-7; 11 bases line up with TRBD2. CDR1 is SGHRS and CDR2 is YFSETQ in the germline V gene. The trim removed 4 bases at V and 7 bases at J, leaving 10 bases unmatched. This CDR3 is built from 15 residues. In DNA form, the CDR3 reads TGCGCCAGCAGCGTAGGGACTAGCGGTAAAGTGGAGCAGTACTTC. The encoded protein is CASSVGTSGKVEQYF.

The chain couples TRBV15 to TRBJ2-5, with 10 bases lining up with TRBD2. CDR1 LNHNV and CDR2 YYDKDF come from the germline V gene (reference sequence). This CDR3 spans 18 amino acids. J was trimmed by 5 bases and V by 0 bases; bases with no gene match: 12. In DNA form, the CDR3 reads TGTGCCACCAGCAGAGAGAAGTGGGAGCGGGAGGGCCCGGAGACCCAGTACTTC. Its protein is CATSREKWEREGPETQYF.

This clonotype is a singleton in its sample. This chain uses TRBV4-1 with TRBJ2-3; D ambiguous. CDR1 MGHRA and CDR2 YSYEKL come from the germline V gene. Trimming took off 3 bases at V and 4 bases at J, with 11 bases between the two ends. CDR3 size: 14 residues. The CDR3 DNA reads TGCGCCAGCAGCCACGTCGGTGGACCAGATACGCAGTATTTT. Encoded protein: CASSHVGGPDTQYF.

The chain carries TRBV7-3 and TRBJ2-5; no reliable D call. Trimming stripped 4 bases from V and 9 bases from J, with 15 bases between. CDR1 and CDR2 from the germline V gene are SGHTA and FQGTGA. The CDR3 spans 13 residues. CDR3 sequence (DNA): TGTGCCAGCAGCTCTATTAATCCCGGGCCCCAGTACTTC. This encodes CASSSINPGPQYF.

This clonotype has ten or more counts. The V and J genes are TRBV6-1 and TRBJ2-7, with TRBD2 as a possible D gene (6 bases). Germline V CDR1 and CDR2: MNHNS, SASEGT. There are 16 residues in the CDR3. V lost 2 bases and J lost 2, with 16 bases in between. CDR3 loop: CASSEFSSGLTYEQYF. The CDR3, as DNA: TGTGCCAGCAGTGAATTCAGTAGCGGTCTGACCTACGAGCAGTACTTC.

This clonotype was seen ten or more times. This chain joins TRBV7-6 and TRBJ1-6; no firm D call. The CDR3 is made up of 13 amino acids. V lost 1 base and J lost 10, with 8 bases in between. Germline V CDR1 and CDR2: SGHVS, FNYEAQ. The CDR3 region is CASSLERGSPLHF. The DNA of the CDR3 is TGTGCCAGCAGCTTAGAACGCGGGTCACCCCTCCACTTT.

There are many counts of this clonotype. The J gene is TRBJ1-5, the V gene TRBV11-2; a weak D match, TRBD1 (6 bases). Germline assignment: CDR1 SGHAT and CDR2 FQNNGV. CDR3 size: 16 residues. V was clipped by 5 bases and J by 0 bases, with 14 bases between them. In DNA, the CDR3 is TGTGCCAGCAGCACAGGGTATGGAAGTAGCAATCAGCCCCAGCATTTT. This translates into CASSTGYGSSNQPQHF.

This clonotype was seen many times. This chain links TRBV20-1 with TRBJ2-5, with 8 bases identical to TRBD2. The CDR3 length is 13 residues. Germline-derived CDR1 and CDR2 are DFQATT and SNEGSKA (reference sequence). CDR3 DNA sequence: TGCACCACTAGCGGTTCATTGCAAGAGACCCAGTACTTC. Its translation: CTTSGSLQETQYF.

This clonotype has more than one count but fewer than ten. The chain combines TRBV6-1 with TRBJ1-6; D remains ambiguous. This CDR3 spans 15 amino acids. V lost 4 bases and J 9 bases, leaving 16 bases between the germline ends. The germline V gene encodes CDR1 MNHNS and CDR2 SASEGT. The DNA of the CDR3 is TGTGCCAGCAGTGGAAAAACAGTCGTCGGTTCACCCCTCCACTTT. It specifies CASSGKTVVGSPLHF.

Only a few counts were recorded for this clonotype. The chain has TRBV29-1 and TRBJ2-2; D is uncertain. The CDR3 sequence is 12 residues long. CDR1 is SQVTM and CDR2 is ANQGSEA in the germline V gene. Deletions cut 4 bases from V and 4 bases from J, with 7 bases between. Written as DNA, the CDR3 is TGCAGCGTTGGGGTTGTCACCGGGGAGCTGTTTTTT. Translation gives CSVGVVTGELFF.

This clonotype was counted a few times. The rearrangement joins TRBV12-3 or TRBV12-4 to TRBJ2-1; D is unclear. The CDR3 is 15 amino acids. Between the trimmed V and J ends, which lost 6 bases and 4 bases, there was a span of 16 bases. CDR3 in amino acids: CASSPRWALYNEQFF. The CDR3 bases are TGTGCCAGCAGCCCCCGATGGGCCTTGTACAATGAGCAGTTCTTC.

This clonotype has ten or more counts. The chain uses TRBV2 and TRBJ2-7, with 11 positions matching TRBD1. Germline assignment: CDR1 SNHLY and CDR2 FYNNEI. V lost 6 bases and J lost 3; bases outside the gene matches: 10. This CDR3 comprises 16 residues. CDR3 residues: CASSPGTGGRGYEQYF. The DNA for the CDR3 is TGTGCCAGCAGCCCCGGGACAGGGGGTCGGGGCTACGAGCAGTACTTC.

V gene TRBV27 combines with J gene TRBJ2-7; a possible D gene is TRBD2 (6 bases). Germline CDR1 MNHEY, CDR2 SMNVEV (reference sequence). V was trimmed by 6 bases and J by 3 bases, leaving 27 bases between them. There are 18 residues in the CDR3. The CDR3 here is CASRPGFLAVGPYYEQYF. The CDR3 coding sequence is TGTGCCAGCAGACCAGGGTTTTTAGCGGTTGGGCCTTACTACGAGCAGTACTTC.

The genes are TRBV19 and TRBJ1-1, with D unresolved. Germline values: CDR1 LNHDA, CDR2 SQIVND (reference sequence). The CDR3 is made up of 14 amino acids. V gave up 1 base and J gave up 2 bases, with 8 bases separating them. The CDR3 bases are TGTGCCAGTAGTATAGTCGGGGAAAACACTGAAGCTTTCTTT. Amino acid sequence: CASSIVGENTEAFF.

This clonotype occurred a few times. The V and J genes are TRBV3-1 and TRBJ1-1; 7 nucleotides line up with TRBD1. V lost 5 bases, J lost 0 bases, and 6 bases stayed unmatched. The CDR3 totals 15 residues. CDR1 LGHDT and CDR2 YNNKEL come from the germline V gene (reference sequence). The CDR3 region is CASSTIGQVNTEAFF. In nucleotides, the CDR3 is TGTGCCAGCAGCACGATCGGACAGGTGAACACTGAAGCTTTCTTT.